This section outlines one T cell receptor (beta chain) sequence together with its context. This sample was included in a study of blood T cell repertoires in COVID-19. Looking at the study overall: Samples of COVID-19 (acute and convalescent) were obtained from the United States, Italy and Spain. The analysed material was cDNA or gDNA that came from T cells, B-cell-depleted T cells, or PBMCs.

Under the authors' procedure: It was from reference gene primer amplification that nucleated cell counts were estimated. Some clones are missing from TCRdb's copy, which holds only in-frame ones; the method was immunoSEQ multiplex PCR. V and J calls and clone size are those listed in that table; D and trimming were worked out from the DNA. The profile shows roughly 220,000 clones, more than 75% of them singletons. The sample was peripheral blood. This receptor was taken from a man older than 75 with acute or convalescent COVID-19.

CDR3 residues: CASSTETSEAFF. The CDR3 bases are TGTGCCAGCTCAACAGAAACCAGTGAAGCTTTCTTT. The J gene is TRBJ1-1, the V gene TRBV18; unclear D gene. The CDR3 consists of 12 residues. Trimming stripped 5 bases from V and 7 bases from J, with 11 bases between. CDR1 is KGHSH and CDR2 is LQKENI in the germline V gene.